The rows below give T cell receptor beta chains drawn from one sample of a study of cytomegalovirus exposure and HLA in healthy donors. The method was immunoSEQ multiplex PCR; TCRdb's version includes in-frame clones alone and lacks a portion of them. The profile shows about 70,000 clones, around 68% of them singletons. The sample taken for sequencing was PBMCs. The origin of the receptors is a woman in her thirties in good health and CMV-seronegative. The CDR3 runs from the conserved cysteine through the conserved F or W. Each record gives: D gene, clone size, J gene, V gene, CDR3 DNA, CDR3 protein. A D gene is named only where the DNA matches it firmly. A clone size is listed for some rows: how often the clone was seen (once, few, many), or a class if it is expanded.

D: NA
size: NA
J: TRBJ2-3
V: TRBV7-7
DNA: TGTGCTAGCAGCTTAACACGGGGCACAGATACGCAGTATTTT
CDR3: CASSLTRGTDTQYF

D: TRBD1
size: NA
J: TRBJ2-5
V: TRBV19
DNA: TGTGCCAGTAGTGCAACGAAGGGACAGCAAGAGACCCAGTACTTC
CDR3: CASSATKGQQETQYF

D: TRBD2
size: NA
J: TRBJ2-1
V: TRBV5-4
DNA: TGTGCCAGCAGCCCACCTAGCGGGGGATACAATGAGCAGTTCTTC
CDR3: CASSPPSGGYNEQFF

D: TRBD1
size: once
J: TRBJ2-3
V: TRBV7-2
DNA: TGTGCCAGCAGCACACAGGGGTACACAGATACGCAGTATTTT
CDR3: CASSTQGYTDTQYF

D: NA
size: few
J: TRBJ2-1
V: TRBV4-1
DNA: TGCGCCAGCAGCCAAGTTCCGCGGGGCTTCCATCTCTTC
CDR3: CASSQVPRGFHLF

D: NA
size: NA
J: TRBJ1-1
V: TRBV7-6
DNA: TGTGCCAGCAGCCTCGACAACCTAAACACTGAAGCTTTCTTT
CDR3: CASSLDNLNTEAFF

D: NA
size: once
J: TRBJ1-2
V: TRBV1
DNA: TGCACCAGCAGCCTTAAACCGGTCAAGGGGGACTATGGCTACACCTTC
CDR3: CTSSLKPVKGDYGYTF

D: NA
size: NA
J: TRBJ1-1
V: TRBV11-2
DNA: TGTGCCAGCAACCAGAGGGCAGCGATAATGAACACTGAAGCTTTCTTT
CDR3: CASNQRAAIMNTEAFF

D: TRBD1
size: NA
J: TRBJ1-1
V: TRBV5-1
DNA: TGCGCCAGCAGCTTGGAATCGGGACAGGGGGCGCCGGCAGCTTTCTTT
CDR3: CASSLESGQGAPAAFF

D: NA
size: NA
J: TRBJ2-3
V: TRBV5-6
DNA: TGTGCCAGCAGGGGACTGACGAGCTCTAGCACAGATACGCAGTATTTT
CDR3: CASRGLTSSSTDTQYF

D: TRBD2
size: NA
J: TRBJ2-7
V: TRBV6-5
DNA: TGTGCCAGCAGTTACTCGCCAGCGGGGGGGTGGTACGAGCAGTACTTC
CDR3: CASSYSPAGGWYEQYF

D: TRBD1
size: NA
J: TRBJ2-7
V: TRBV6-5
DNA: TGTGCCAGCAGTCCCGACAGGGTGCCATCCTACGAGCAGTACTTC
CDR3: CASSPDRVPSYEQYF

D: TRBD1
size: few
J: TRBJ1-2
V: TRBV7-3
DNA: TGTGCCAGCAGCTCCGGGACAGTCTATGGCTACACCTTC
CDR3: CASSSGTVYGYTF

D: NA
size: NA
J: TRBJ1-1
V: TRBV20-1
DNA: TGCAGTGCTACTTACGGACAGTCGACTTTCTTT
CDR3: CSATYGQSTFF

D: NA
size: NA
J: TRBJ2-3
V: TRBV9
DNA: TGTGCCAGCAGCCTTCCCCCAGATACGCAGTATTTT
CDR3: CASSLPPDTQYF

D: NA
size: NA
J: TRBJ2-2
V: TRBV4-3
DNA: TGCGCCAGCAGCCAAGAACTCAGACAGCCCGGGGAGCTGTTTTTT
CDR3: CASSQELRQPGELFF

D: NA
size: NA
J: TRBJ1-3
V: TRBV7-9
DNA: TGTGCCAGCAGCTCCCCCCCTAAAGGGGCTGGAAACACCATATATTTT
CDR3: CASSSPPKGAGNTIYF

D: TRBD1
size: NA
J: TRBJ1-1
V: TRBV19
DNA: TGTGCCAGTAGTCCTGGGACAGGGTTCACTGAAGCTTTCTTT
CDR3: CASSPGTGFTEAFF

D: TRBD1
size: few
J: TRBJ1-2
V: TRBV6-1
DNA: TGTGCCAGCAGTGAGGGGACAGCAGGCTATGGCTACACCTTC
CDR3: CASSEGTAGYGYTF

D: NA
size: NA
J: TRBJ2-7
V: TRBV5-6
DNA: TGTGCCAGCAGCAAAGCGGACAGTCCCTACGAGCAGTACTTC
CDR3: CASSKADSPYEQYF

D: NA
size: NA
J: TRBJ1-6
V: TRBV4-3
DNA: TGCGCCAGCAGCCAAGAGACAGGTTCACCCCTCCACTTT
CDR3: CASSQETGSPLHF

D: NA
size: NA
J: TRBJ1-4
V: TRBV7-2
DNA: TGTGCCAGCAGCTTAGAGCCCGGGACTAATGAAAAACTGTTTTTT
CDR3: CASSLEPGTNEKLFF

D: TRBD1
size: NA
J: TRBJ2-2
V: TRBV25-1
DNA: TGTGCCAGCAGTGTGCAGGGGGCTGGCTCCGGGGAGCTGTTTTTT
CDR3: CASSVQGAGSGELFF

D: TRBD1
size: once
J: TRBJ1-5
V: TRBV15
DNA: TGTGCCACCAGCGCCCGGGACAGGGGTCAGCCCCAGCATTTT
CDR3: CATSARDRGQPQHF

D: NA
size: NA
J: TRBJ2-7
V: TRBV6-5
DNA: TGTGCCAGCAGAGGACAGACCTACGAGCAGTACTTC
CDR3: CASRGQTYEQYF

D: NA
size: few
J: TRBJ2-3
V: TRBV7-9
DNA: TGTGCCAGCAGCCCGGCGGTTCGGGATACGCAGTATTTT
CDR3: CASSPAVRDTQYF

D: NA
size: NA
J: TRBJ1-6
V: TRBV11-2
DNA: TGTGCCAGCACAGGGTCGGGCTCCTATAATTCACCCCTCCACTTT
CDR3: CASTGSGSYNSPLHF

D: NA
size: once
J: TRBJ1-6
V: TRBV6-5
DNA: TGTGCCAGCAGTTACACGGACATGAGGGGGAATTCACCCCTCCACTTT
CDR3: CASSYTDMRGNSPLHF

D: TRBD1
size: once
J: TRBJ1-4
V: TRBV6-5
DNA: TGTGCCAGCAGGACCGGACAGGAAAATGAAAAACTGTTTTTT
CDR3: CASRTGQENEKLFF

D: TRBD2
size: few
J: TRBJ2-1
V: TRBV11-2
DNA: TGTGCCAGCAGCCCAACTAGCGGGGGGGCCGATGAGCAGTTCTTC
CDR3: CASSPTSGGADEQFF

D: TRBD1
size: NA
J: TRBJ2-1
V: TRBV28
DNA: TGTGCCAGCAGTTTAGCCTTTATCCTCCGGGACAGTAACAATGAGCAGTTCTTC
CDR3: CASSLAFILRDSNNEQFF